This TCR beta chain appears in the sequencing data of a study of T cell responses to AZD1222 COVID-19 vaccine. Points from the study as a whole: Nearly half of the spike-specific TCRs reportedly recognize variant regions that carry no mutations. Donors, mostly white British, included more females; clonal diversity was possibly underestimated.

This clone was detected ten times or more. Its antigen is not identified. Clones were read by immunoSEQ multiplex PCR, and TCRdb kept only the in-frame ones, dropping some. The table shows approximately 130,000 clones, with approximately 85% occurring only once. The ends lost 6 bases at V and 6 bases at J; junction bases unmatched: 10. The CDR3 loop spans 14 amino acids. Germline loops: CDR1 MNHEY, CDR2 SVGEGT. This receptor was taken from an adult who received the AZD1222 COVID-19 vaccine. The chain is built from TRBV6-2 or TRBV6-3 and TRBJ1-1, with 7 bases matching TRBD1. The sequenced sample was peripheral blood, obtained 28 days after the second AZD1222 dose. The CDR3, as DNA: TGTGCCAGCAGCGCCCAACAGGGGCTATCTGAAGCTTTCTTT. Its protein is CASSAQQGLSEAFF.